The 4 T cell receptor beta chains listed next were all sequenced from one sample in a study of blood T cell repertoires in COVID-19 (TCRdb year 2020). Library preparation used the immunoSEQ multiplex PCR assay. The clones in this table, taken by TCRdb from immuneACCESS, are in-frame only. Not every clone is retained; where verified, under half of the shortfall comes from an unresolved V gene, and the cause of the rest is unknown. This sample is represented by some 360,000 clones; approximately 89% of them were singletons. Together, the top ten hold just under 4% of the sample. The sample was peripheral blood. Source of these receptors: a woman aged 60-70 years with COVID-19, enrolled during active disease.

V usage is TRBV19 and J usage is TRBJ1-1; the D gene is possibly TRBD1 (5 bases). CDR3 size: 13 residues. Deletions cut 7 bases from V and 4 bases from J, with 13 bases between. Looked up from germline, CDR1 is LNHDA and CDR2 is SQIVND (reference sequence). The CDR3 DNA sequence: TGTGCCAGTAAGGGGCTCTCAGGCACTGAAGCTTTCTTT. It translates to CASKGLSGTEAFF.

The chain uses TRBV6-5 and TRBJ1-2; D might be TRBD1 (5 bases). Germline loops: CDR1 MNHEY, CDR2 SVGAGI. The CDR3 contains 16 residues. The V and J ends lost 0 bases and 8 bases respectively, with 19 bases between them. This CDR3 reads CASSYSPGGGARGYTF. DNA for the CDR3: TGTGCCAGCAGTTACTCACCCGGGGGAGGGGCGCGAGGCTACACCTTC.

V and J are TRBV18 and TRBJ2-7; D might be TRBD2 (5 bases). The V gene lost 1 base and the J gene lost 2 bases, with 9 bases spanning the gap. Germline values: CDR1 KGHSH, CDR2 LQKENI. The CDR3 consists of 14 residues. The CDR3 region is CASSPLGLTYEQYF. The CDR3 DNA sequence: TGTGCCAGCTCACCACTCGGACTGACCTACGAGCAGTACTTC.

This chain uses TRBV19 with TRBJ1-5; 7 bases line up with TRBD1. The CDR3 is 13 amino acids. CDR1 is LNHDA and CDR2 is SQIVND in the germline V gene (reference sequence). With V trimmed by 6 bases and J by 5 bases, 4 bases remained unmatched. The CDR3, as DNA: TGTGCCAGTAGGACAGGGCCTCATCAGCCCCAGCATTTT. It translates to CASRTGPHQPQHF.